The clone carrying this TCR beta chain showed up just once. The sample is drawn from a study of shared clonotypes between healthy human individuals. Germline CDR1 SGHTA, CDR2 FQGNSA. The CDR3 totals 14 residues. Trimming left V 1 base short and J 6 bases short, with 12 bases between. TCRdb keeps only in-frame clones here, not all; method: immunoSEQ multiplex PCR. Of about 1 million clones in the sample, about 75% were seen once. The clonotype was recovered from a man between 18 and 35 years old in good health. Sequenced sample: memory CD4+ T cells sorted from blood. Subset noted: CD45RA-negative fraction. The V and J genes are TRBV7-2 and TRBJ1-2; D is perhaps TRBD1 (5 bases). The CDR3 protein is CASSLGSPGNGYTF. The DNA for the CDR3 is TGTGCCAGCAGCTTAGGAAGTCCAGGGAATGGCTACACCTTC.